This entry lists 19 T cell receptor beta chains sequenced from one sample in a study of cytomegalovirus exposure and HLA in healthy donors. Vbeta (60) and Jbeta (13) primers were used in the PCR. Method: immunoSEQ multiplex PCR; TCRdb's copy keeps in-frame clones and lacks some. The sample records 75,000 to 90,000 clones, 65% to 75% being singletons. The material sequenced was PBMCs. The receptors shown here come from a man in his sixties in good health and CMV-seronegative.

The CDR3 reads CASSPRPVDSEAFF. CDR3 sequence (DNA): TGCGCCAGCAGCCCCCGGCCGGTTGACTCTGAAGCTTTCTTT. The V gene is TRBV5-1, the J gene TRBJ1-1; no clear D. V dropped 4 bases and J dropped 6 bases, with 16 bases sitting between them. This CDR3 is built from 14 residues. Germline V gene sequence: CDR1 SGHRS, CDR2 YFSETQ.

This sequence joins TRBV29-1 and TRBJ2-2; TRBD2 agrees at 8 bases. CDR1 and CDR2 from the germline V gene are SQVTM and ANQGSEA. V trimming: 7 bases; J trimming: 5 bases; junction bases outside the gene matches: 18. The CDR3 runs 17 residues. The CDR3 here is CSAQGGRGAPSTGELFF. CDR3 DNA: TGCAGCGCCCAGGGTGGGCGGGGGGCCCCGAGTACCGGGGAGCTGTTTTTT.

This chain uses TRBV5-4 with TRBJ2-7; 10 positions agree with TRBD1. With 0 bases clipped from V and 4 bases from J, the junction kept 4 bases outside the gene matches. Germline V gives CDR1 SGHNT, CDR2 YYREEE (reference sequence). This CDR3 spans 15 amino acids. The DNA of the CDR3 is TGTGCCAGCAGCTTGGGGGGGACAGGGGTTTACGAGCAGTACTTC. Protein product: CASSLGGTGVYEQYF.

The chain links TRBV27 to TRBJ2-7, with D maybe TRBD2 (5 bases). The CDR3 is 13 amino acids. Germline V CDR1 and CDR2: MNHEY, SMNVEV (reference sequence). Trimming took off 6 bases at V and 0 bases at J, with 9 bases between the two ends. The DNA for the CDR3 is TGTGCCAGCAGACCAGACTACTCCTACGAGCAGTACTTC. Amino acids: CASRPDYSYEQYF.

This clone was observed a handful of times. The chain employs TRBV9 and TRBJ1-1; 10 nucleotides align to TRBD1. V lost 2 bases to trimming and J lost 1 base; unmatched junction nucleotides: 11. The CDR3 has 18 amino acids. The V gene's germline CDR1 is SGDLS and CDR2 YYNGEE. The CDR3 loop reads CASSVATGTGVPNTEAFF. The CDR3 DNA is TGTGCCAGCAGCGTCGCAACCGGGACAGGGGTACCGAACACTGAAGCTTTCTTT.

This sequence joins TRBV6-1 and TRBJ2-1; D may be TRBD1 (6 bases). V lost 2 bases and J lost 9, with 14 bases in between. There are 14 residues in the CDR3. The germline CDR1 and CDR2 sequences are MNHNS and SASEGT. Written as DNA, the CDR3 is TGTGCCAGCAGTGAACAGGGGCCGACGGGTGAGCAGTTCTTC. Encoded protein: CASSEQGPTGEQFF.

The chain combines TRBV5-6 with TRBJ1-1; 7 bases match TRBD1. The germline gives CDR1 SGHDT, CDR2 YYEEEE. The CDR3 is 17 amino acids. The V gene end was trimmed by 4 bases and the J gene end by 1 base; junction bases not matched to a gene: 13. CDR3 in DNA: TGTGCCAGCAGCCCCACCCCCACAGGGGTCAGGAACACTGAAGCTTTCTTT. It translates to CASSPTPTGVRNTEAFF.

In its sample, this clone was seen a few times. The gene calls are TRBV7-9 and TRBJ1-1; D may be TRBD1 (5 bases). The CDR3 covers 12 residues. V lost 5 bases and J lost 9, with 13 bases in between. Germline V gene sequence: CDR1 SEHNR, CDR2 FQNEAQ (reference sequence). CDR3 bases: TGTGCCAGCAGCCGACAGTTTAGTCAAGCTTTCTTT. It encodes CASSRQFSQAFF.

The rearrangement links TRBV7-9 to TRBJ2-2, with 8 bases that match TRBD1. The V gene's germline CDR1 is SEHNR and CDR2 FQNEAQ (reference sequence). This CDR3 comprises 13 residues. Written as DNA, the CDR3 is TGTTCCGGTGGACAGGGGAACACCGGGGAGCTGTTTTTT. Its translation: CSGGQGNTGELFF.

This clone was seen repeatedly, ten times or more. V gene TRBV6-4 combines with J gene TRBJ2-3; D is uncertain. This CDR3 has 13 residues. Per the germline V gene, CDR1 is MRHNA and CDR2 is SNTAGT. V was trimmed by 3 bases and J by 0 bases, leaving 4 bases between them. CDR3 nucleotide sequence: TGTGCCAGCAGTGATACTAGCACAGATACGCAGTATTTT. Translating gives CASSDTSTDTQYF.

CDR3 sequence (DNA): TGTGCCAGCAGCCAAGATCTGGGAGCGGGGAGTTACGAGCAGTACTTC. Amino acids: CASSQDLGAGSYEQYF. The chain employs TRBV4-2 and TRBJ2-7, with 7 bases that match TRBD2. V trimming: 0 bases; J trimming: 4 bases; junction bases outside the gene matches: 9. This CDR3 spans 16 amino acids. Per the germline V gene, CDR1 is LGHNA and CDR2 is YNFKEQ.

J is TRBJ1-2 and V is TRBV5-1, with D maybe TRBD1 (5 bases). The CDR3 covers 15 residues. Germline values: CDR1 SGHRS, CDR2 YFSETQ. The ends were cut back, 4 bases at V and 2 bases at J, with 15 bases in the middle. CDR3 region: CASSGGVAGNYGYTF. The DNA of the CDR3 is TGCGCCAGCAGCGGTGGGGTGGCAGGGAACTATGGCTACACCTTC.

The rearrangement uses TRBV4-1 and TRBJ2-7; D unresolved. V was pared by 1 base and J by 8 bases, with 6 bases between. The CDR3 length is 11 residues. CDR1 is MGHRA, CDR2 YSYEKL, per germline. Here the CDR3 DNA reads TGCGCCAGCAGCCAAGGGCACCAGCAGTACTTC. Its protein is CASSQGHQQYF.

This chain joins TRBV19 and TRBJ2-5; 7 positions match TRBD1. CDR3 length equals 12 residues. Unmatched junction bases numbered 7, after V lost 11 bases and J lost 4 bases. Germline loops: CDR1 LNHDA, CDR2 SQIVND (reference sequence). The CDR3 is CAASPGGETQYF. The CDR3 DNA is TGTGCCGCGAGTCCAGGGGGAGAGACCCAGTACTTC.

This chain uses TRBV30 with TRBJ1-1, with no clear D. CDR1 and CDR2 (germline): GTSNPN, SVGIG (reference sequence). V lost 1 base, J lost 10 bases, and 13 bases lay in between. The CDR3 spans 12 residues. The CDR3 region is CAWSDGREGAFF. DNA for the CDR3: TGTGCCTGGAGTGATGGTAGGGAGGGAGCTTTCTTT.

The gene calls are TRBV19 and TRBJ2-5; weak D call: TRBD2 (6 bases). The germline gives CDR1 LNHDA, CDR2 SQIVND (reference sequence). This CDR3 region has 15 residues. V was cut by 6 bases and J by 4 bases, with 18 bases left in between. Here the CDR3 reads CASRVGGSGGETQYF. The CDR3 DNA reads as TGTGCCAGTAGGGTCGGGGGATCCGGGGGAGAGACCCAGTACTTC.

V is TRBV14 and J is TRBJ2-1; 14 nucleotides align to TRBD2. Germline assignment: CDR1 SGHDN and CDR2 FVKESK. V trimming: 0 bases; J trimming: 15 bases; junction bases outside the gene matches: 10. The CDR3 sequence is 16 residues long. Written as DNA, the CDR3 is TGTGCCAGCAGCCAAGACCGACTAGCGGGGGGGCGATGGGGGTTCTTC. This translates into CASSQDRLAGGRWGFF.

The chain's CDR3 is CASSYGDWKGTDTQYF. The DNA for the CDR3 is TGCGCCAGCAGTTACGGCGACTGGAAGGGCACAGATACGCAGTATTTT. J is TRBJ2-3 and V is TRBV5-1; D ambiguous. This CDR3 spans 16 amino acids. Germline V lookup: CDR1 SGHRS, CDR2 YFSETQ. Trimming pared 5 bases from V and 1 base from J, leaving 17 bases between.

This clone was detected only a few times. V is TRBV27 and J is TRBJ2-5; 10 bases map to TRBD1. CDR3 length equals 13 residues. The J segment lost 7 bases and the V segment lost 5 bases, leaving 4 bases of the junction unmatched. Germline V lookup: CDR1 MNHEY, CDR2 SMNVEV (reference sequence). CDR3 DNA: TGTGCCAGCAGTAACGGACAGGGGGTGACCCAGTACTTC. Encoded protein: CASSNGQGVTQYF.